This T cell receptor (beta chain) was recovered during a study of cytomegalovirus exposure and HLA in healthy donors (dated by TCRdb to between 2016 and 2019). For context, the study as a whole: According to an earlier analysis of around 600 of the donors, about 179 million T cells yielded approximately 120 million unique TCR beta sequences and approximately 280 Gb of sequence data. An early release that covered more than 550 HLA-typed donors contained approximately 320 gigabases of sequencing data and roughly 84 million unique TCR sequences. Among the roughly 410 genotyped donors, around 81% belonged to the genetic ancestry cluster associated with self-reported Caucasian donors. The study aimed to test whether signatures of past pathogen exposure could be identified by cataloging public T cell receptors. The study profiled the T cell repertoires of under 700 subjects by immunosequencing and related them to cytomegalovirus serostatus. A separate validation cohort of over a hundred different subjects was used in addition to the roughly 670-subject first cohort. High-throughput TCR immunosequencing, statistical association of individual TCRs with disease status, and machine learning were combined to predict cytomegalovirus infection status. A later analysis re-examined previously published TCR beta repertoires from roughly 650 donors and added high-resolution HLA genotyping to investigate patterns of TCR occurrence. The later analysis used no new phenotypic data to find candidate immune exposures, relying instead on TCR beta sequences and their occurrence across donors. To decide whether each TCR beta V gene segment behaved as functional or pseudogenic, an earlier analysis of 587 of the donors relied on high-throughput TCR beta sequencing. Donor age, sex, ethnicity and CMV serostatus were compiled alongside the repertoire data. Genome-wide SNP genotypes for about 65% of the 666 donors were used in a later genetic analysis, which treated that subset as a discovery cohort. Every repertoire in the discovery cohort had been generated on one and the same sequencing platform. Class I and class II HLA loci were covered by the typing at four-digit resolution. The number of donors typed differed by locus, with roughly 629-640 for A, B, C, DRB1 and DQB1, about 500 for DQA1, over 600 for DPA1, and over 400 for DPB1. A handful of DR-DQ haplotypes were treated as single units for association and clustering because of strong linkage in the cohort. On average, around 230,000 unique TCR beta nucleotide sequences were sequenced per donor among more than 350 genotyped donors of the cohort, with roughly 20% of those sequences being non-productive.

Notes on this clone: Which antigen it targets is not known. The input lacks base qualities; no much larger clone sits a single base away.

The cohort was made up of 666 healthy bone marrow donors. At the time of sampling, every cohort member was nominally healthy, though immune exposures that went unrecorded were likely present. The donor tested CMV seronegative and was one of the 352 seronegative cohort members. A peripheral blood sample was collected from each donor, and TCR beta sequencing was performed on peripheral blood mononuclear cells. Genomic DNA extraction from the blood cell samples was performed with the Qiagen DNeasy Blood Extraction Kit. The library was generated by the immunoSEQ multiplex PCR assay. The multiplex PCR relied on a mix of 60 forward primers for TCR Vbeta segments and 13 reverse primers for TCR Jbeta segments. Amplification of the CDR3 region of rearranged TCR beta genes was performed with a multiplex PCR assay on genomic DNA. On the Illumina HiSeq System, the amplified TCR beta libraries were sequenced as 87-base-pair reads. From the authors' description of their analysis: In a later analysis, tens of millions of unique TCR beta chains were counted across the roughly 670 repertoires, and roughly 11 million of these chains were shared by at least two donors. Raw reads were error-corrected and collapsed into unique sequences with a nearest-neighbor algorithm that merged closely related sequences to remove PCR and sequencing errors. CDR3 sequences were aligned to IMGT reference sequences to assign V, D and J gene segments. For a sequence to be retained, a match of at least six nucleotides to both a V gene segment and a J gene segment was required. Rearrangements were called productive when the CDR3 lacked stop codons and stayed in frame with V and J; all others were non-productive. CDR3 was defined by IMGT convention, running from the second conserved V-encoded cysteine to the conserved J-encoded phenylalanine. The earlier analysis of 587 of the donors excluded any sequence lacking an unambiguous match to a single V gene segment. An earlier analysis of several hundred of the donors called V segments functional above 56.7% productive rearrangements and segregating when the between-donor standard deviation exceeded 5%. A statistical classification framework was developed to diagnose cytomegalovirus status using the catalog of TCR beta chain sequences. A later analysis assigned V and J genes by comparing TCR nucleotide sequences with IMGT/GENE-DB human TR gene sequences. A later analysis assigned CDR3 sequences and most-parsimonious VDJ recombination scenarios with the TCRdist pipeline. A later analysis defined each TCR beta chain by its CDR3 amino acid sequence plus V-gene family, and excluded reads lacking a unique V-gene family. In a later analysis, around 650 highly shared, low-generation-probability nucleotide sequences were removed to address suspected cross-contamination and a sequencing artifact. In a later analysis, a clonal expansion index for each public chain was calculated from normalized within-repertoire ranks of inferred template counts. In a later analysis, generation probabilities were computed using a VDJ recombination model fitted to out-of-frame rearrangements, and the results were checked against IGoR. In a later analysis, hypergeometric tests were used to score TCR-TCR, TCR-HLA and TCR-CMV co-occurrence, with a repertoire-size bias correction applied to TCR pairs. False discovery rates were estimated in a later analysis by permuting HLA or CMV assignments 20 times. In a later analysis, co-occurring TCRs were grouped using DBSCAN, and TCRdist sequence similarity was added for clustering within HLA-allele-positive subsets. Repertoires with fewer than 30,000 or more than 120,000 public chains were left out of co-occurrence clustering, as were about five repertoires with anomalous nucleotide sharing. Here the immuneACCESS table is served through TCRdb, limited to in-frame sequences with V and J called. Missing clones are a known gap in these copies; in checked studies unresolved V genes cover under half, and the rest lacks a known reason. V and J calls and clone size follow that table, whereas D and trimming were derived from the DNA. A total of 200,000 to 250,000 clones appear in this sample, 76% of them only once. In total, the top ten clones hold roughly 0.6% of the sample.

What the study reported, not specific to this receptor: In vitro tests confirmed that a few of the cytomegalovirus-associated TCR beta chains recognize cytomegalovirus antigens. A further reported finding was that TCR beta sequences accurately predicted the HLA-A and HLA-B alleles for most subjects in the first cohort. In an earlier analysis of some 500 of the donors, most TCR beta V segments appeared in productive rearrangements about 87% or about 30% of the time, broadly matching IMGT annotations. Correlated functional status among segregating V segments might reflect linkage disequilibrium, but an unknown experimental factor could not be ruled out. A total of 150 to 200 TCR beta chains were listed by the study as associated with cytomegalovirus. Some IMGT-functional V segments, including TRBV6-2 and TRBV6-3, could not be told apart with the 87-base-pair reads, so those segments were excluded. Compared with the roughly 700-donor mean, donors in an Asian-associated ancestry cluster had fewer N-insertions in productive TCRs, according to a later genetic analysis. Assigning TCR associations to individual alleles was difficult when HLA alleles, especially DR and DQ, strongly co-occurred. In both the original and validation cohorts, the classifier was reported to diagnose cytomegalovirus status with high specificity and sensitivity. A later analysis reported that several top co-occurrence clusters appeared linked to parvovirus B19, influenza, CMV and Epstein-Barr virus. An association between a missense DCLRE1C variant and V-gene and J-gene trimming of TCR beta chains was found in a later genetic analysis and replicated in an independent cohort. Because some donors lacked HLA typing at each locus, the association tests relied only on the typed subset. Most TCR sequences were observed very rarely across donors, whereas some public TCRs were present in many individuals. This cohort had only TCR beta chains sequenced, and the lack of alpha or paired-chain data limited which features could be detected. In a later analysis, TCR association rates were found to vary across HLA loci, with the most associated TCRs seen for DRB1 alleles and the fewest for HLA-C alleles. Compared with equally common non-associated chains, HLA-associated TCR beta chains in a later analysis were more clonally expanded and had lower generation probabilities. A cluster of highly shared sequence variants was judged likely to represent a technical artifact of the sequencing pipeline. The authors suggested that the approach could potentially be extended to other disease states and immunological phenotypes. The earlier analysis of some 560 of the donors excluded 15 to 20 rarely observed V segments, including chromosome 9 orphons, because counts were too low. Presence/absence analyses assumed roughly uniform sequencing depth across donors, an assumption that may not hold. In a later analysis, most CMV-associated TCR beta chains were found to appear HLA-restricted, with HLA associations seemingly driven largely by CMV exposure. In a later analysis, around 17,000 TCR beta sequences were associated with specific HLA alleles at a false discovery rate of 0.05. For the cohort, immune exposure information was limited to CMV serostatus.

V lost 1 base and J lost 2 bases; the stretch between them is 6 bases long. The CDR3 spans 13 residues, from the cysteine through the phenylalanine. Of the read, only the CDR3 DNA is kept; its 39 bases are in frame from base 1. Per the germline V gene, SQVTM is the CDR1 and ANQGSEA is the CDR2. Here the chain combines TRBV29-1 and TRBJ1-5; a tentative D call is TRBD1 (6 bases match). The clonotype originates from a man aged 18 to 29 in good health and CMV-seronegative. The sample was PBMCs. The nucleotide sequence reads TGCAGCGTTGAAGGGACAGGCAATCAGCCCCAGCATTTT. It encodes CSVEGTGNQPQHF.